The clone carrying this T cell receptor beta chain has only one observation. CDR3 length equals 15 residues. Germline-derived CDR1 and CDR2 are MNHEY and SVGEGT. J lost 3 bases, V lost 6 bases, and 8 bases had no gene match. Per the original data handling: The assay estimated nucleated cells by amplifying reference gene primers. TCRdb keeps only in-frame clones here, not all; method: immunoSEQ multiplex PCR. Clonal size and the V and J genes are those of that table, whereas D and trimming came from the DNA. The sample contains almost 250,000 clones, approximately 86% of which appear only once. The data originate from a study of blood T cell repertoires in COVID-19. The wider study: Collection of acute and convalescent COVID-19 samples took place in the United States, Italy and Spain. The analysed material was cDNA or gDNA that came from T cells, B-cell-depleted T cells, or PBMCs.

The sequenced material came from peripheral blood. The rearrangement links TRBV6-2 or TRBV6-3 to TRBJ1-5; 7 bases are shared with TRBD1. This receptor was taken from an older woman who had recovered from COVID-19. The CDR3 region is CASSQRGQINQPQHF. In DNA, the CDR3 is TGTGCCAGCAGCCAAAGGGGGCAGATCAATCAGCCCCAGCATTTT.